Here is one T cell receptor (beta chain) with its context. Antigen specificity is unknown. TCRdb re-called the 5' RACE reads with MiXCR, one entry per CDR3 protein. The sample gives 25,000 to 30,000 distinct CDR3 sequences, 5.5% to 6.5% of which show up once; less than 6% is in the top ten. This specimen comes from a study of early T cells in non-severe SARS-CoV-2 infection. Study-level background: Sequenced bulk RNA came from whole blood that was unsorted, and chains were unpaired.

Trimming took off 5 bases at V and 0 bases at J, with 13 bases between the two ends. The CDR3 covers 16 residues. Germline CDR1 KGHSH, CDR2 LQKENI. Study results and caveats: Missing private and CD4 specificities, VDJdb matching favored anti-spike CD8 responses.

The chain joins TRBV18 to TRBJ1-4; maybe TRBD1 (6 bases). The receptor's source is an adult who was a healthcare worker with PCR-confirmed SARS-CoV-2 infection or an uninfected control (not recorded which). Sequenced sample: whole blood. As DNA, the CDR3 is TGTGCCAGCTCAGTCACGACAGGAGCAACTAATGAAAAACTGTTTTTT. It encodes CASSVTTGATNEKLFF.